This record looks at one TCR beta chain sequence and its context. Its antigen is as yet unknown. The record originates from a study of beta chain features in type 1 diabetes. Overall study findings and caveats: Researchers report that Type 1 diabetes patients had moderately but significantly shorter TCRB CDR3s across all four CD4+ subsets. Within patients, naive, central memory and Treg TCRB repertoires seemed more similar than within healthy donors.

The CDR3 is 16 residues long. The junction had 10 bases not matched to a gene; V was cut back by 4 bases and J by 5 bases. The V gene's germline CDR1 is MNHNY and CDR2 SVGAGI (reference sequence). Blood was drawn once from each donor into heparinised tubes. The draws averaged about 110 mL. CD4+ cells of the naive, central memory, regulatory and stem cell-like memory types were sorted via CD45RO/CCR7/CD25/CD127/CD95/CD27. Populations obtained by sorting all exceeded 95% purity. What was sequenced were expressed TCRB transcripts, since all of the isolated RNA had been reverse transcribed. Using immunoSEQ multiplex PCR, the repertoire was profiled, and TCRdb retains in-frame clones only, with some absent. The table has around 600,000 clones, around 12% seen once.

The chain links TRBV6-6 to TRBJ1-1; 10 nucleotides align to TRBD1. The clonotype was recovered from a young man with type 1 diabetes. The source material was naive CD4+ T cells from blood. As DNA, the CDR3 is TGTGCCAGCAGTTCCCCCGAGGGGGACAGGGGAACTGAAGCTTTCTTT. This encodes CASSSPEGDRGTEAFF.